The source of this TCR beta chain is a study of siplizumab effects on memory and regulatory T cells. A word on this clone: What it recognizes is unknown.

Study-wide points: Alloreactive sequences tracing back to unstimulated CD4+ memory cells fell significantly with siplizumab. Assignment of a naive or memory phenotype failed for roughly 75-95% of the proliferating CD4+ or CD8+ clones.

Approximately 93,000 TCR templates per sample were assayed. TCRdb keeps only in-frame clones here, not all; method: immunoSEQ multiplex PCR. The repertoire holds approximately 110,000 clones, with roughly 94% as singletons. Germline V gives CDR1 SGHRS, CDR2 YFSETQ. CDR3 size: 11 residues. V was shortened by 4 bases and J by 6 bases, with 8 bases between the two germline ends. The chain uses TRBV5-1 and TRBJ2-7; a weak D match, TRBD2 (5 bases). The sequence was collected from a human donor in good health. The sequenced material came from Tregs sorted from blood. In DNA form, the CDR3 reads TGCGCCAGCAGCCTGGACTCCGAGCAGTACTTC. It is translated as CASSLDSEQYF.